The entry that follows covers one TCR beta chain sequence. The V gene lost 3 bases and the J gene lost 6 bases, with 3 bases spanning the gap. Germline lookup yields CDR1 SGHVS and CDR2 FNYEAQ. The CDR3 is made up of 11 amino acids. cDNA serving as the sequencing template came from extracted, reverse transcribed RNA. The method was immunoSEQ multiplex PCR; TCRdb's version includes in-frame clones alone and lacks a portion of them. Here the sample spans 190,000 or so clones, 55% to 70% being singletons. The sample comes from a study of CD8+ T cells in alopecia areata. Whole-study context: The investigators scored severity in treated patients by the percentage of affected scalp area.

Treatment reported: oral pan-JAK inhibitor, 5-10 mg twice daily. This TCR was sampled from a human donor with alopecia areata. This specimen consisted of CD4+ T cells sorted from blood, obtained at week 24, from a patient treated with tofacitinib. The chain recombines TRBV7-6 with TRBJ1-3; D is undetermined. This chain's CDR3 is CASSFQNTIYF. The CDR3 coding sequence is TGTGCCAGCAGCTTCCAAAACACCATATATTTT.